This T cell receptor (beta chain) was documented in a study of cytomegalovirus exposure and HLA in healthy donors. Regarding the study as a whole: The authors later found HLA-associated TCR beta chains more clonally expanded than equally common others. The authors assumed roughly uniform sequencing depth across donors for presence/absence analyses. Sequencing likely produced, as an artifact, a cluster of highly shared sequence variants.

This clone was seen more than once but under ten times. The antigen remains unidentified. Germline values: CDR1 SGHTA, CDR2 FQGNSA. The V end was cut by 5 bases, the J end by 9 bases, with 17 bases between. The CDR3 has 14 amino acids. Primers included in the PCR were 60 Vbeta and 13 Jbeta primers. Libraries were prepared by immunoSEQ multiplex PCR; TCRdb keeps only in-frame clonotypes and omits some of them. This sample has roughly 190,000 clones, with over 65% found just once. The chain employs TRBV7-2 and TRBJ1-5; no firm D call. Sequences were obtained from PBMCs. The TCR comes from a young woman in good health and CMV-seronegative. In nucleotides, the CDR3 is TGTGCCAGCAGCGCGGGCCTCGGGCGTGCGCCCCAGCATTTT. Translating it yields CASSAGLGRAPQHF. The full variable domain, rest sourced from reference TRBV7-2 and TRBJ1-5, is GAGVSQSPSNKVTEKGKDVELRCDPISGHTALYWYRQSLGQGLEFLIYFQGNSAPDKSGLPSDRFSAERTGGSVSTLTIQRTQQEDSAVYLCASSAGLGRAPQHFGDGTRLSIL.